This T cell receptor (beta chain) is from a study of PD-L1 blockade in urothelial cancer. As for the study in general: Patients' histories included 0 to 3 prior chemotherapy regimens. At 3 weeks (second dose) and 6 weeks after starting treatment, blood was analyzed.

The CDR3 runs to 18 residues. CDR1 is SGHNT, CDR2 YYREEE, per germline (reference sequence). V shed 0 bases, J shed 6 bases, and the junction held 15 bases outside the gene matches. Spike-ins of synthetic TCR analog templates went into each PCR. Profiled with immunoSEQ multiplex PCR; TCRdb holds only in-frame clones, not every one. The sample holds roughly 120,000 clones, about 89% seen once. Time point of the sample: peripheral blood 6 weeks after treatment start. The rearrangement joins TRBV5-4 to TRBJ2-5; 9 bases map to TRBD2. The source was PBMCs, collected around atezolizumab (anti-PD-L1) treatment. This TCR derives from a man in his sixties with urothelial cancer. The CDR3, as DNA: TGTGCCAGCAGCTTGGCCAGTAGCGGGGGTGTACGTGGGAAGACCCAGTACTTC. Protein product: CASSLASSGGVRGKTQYF.